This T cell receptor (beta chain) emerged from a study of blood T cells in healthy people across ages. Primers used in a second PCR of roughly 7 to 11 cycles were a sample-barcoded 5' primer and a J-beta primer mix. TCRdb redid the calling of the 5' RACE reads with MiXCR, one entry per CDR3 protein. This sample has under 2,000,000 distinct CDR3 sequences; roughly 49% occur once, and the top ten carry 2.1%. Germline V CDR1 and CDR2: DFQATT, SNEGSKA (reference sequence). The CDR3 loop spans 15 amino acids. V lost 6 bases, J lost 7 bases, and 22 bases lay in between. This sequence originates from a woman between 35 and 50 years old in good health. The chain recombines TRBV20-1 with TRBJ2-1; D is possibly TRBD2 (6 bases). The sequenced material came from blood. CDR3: CSANPGDGGRNEQFF. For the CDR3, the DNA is TGCAGTGCCAACCCTGGAGACGGGGGAAGGAATGAGCAGTTCTTC.